These T cell receptor beta chains were read from a single sample in a study of blood T cells in healthy people across ages. TCRdb processed the 5' RACE reads anew with MiXCR; each CDR3 protein has one entry. The table has 540,000 or so distinct CDR3 sequences, about 24% seen once. This same sample was also taken into another study, of T cells of mothers and their children.

Sequences were obtained from blood. The receptors were gathered from a boy aged 5-17 years in good health. CDR3s include the opening cysteine and the closing phenylalanine or tryptophan. D genes are given only for firm matches. Size tells how often a clone was seen (once, few, many) or the class of an expanded clone, and some rows leave it out.

v_call: TRBV28; j_call: TRBJ1-2; clone_size: many; d_call: NA; cdr3_nt: TGTGCCAGCAGTGGACACTATGGCTACACCTTC; cdr3_aa: CASSGHYGYTF
v_call: TRBV6-4; j_call: TRBJ1-2; clone_size: NA; d_call: NA; cdr3_nt: TGTGCCAGCAGTGACTCGAAGCACTCCAATGGTGGCTACACCTTC; cdr3_aa: CASSDSKHSNGGYTF
v_call: TRBV27; j_call: TRBJ2-1; clone_size: many; d_call: TRBD1; cdr3_nt: TGTGCCAGCAGTCCCCTGGGGACAGGGGGCCTCAATGAGCAGTTCTTC; cdr3_aa: CASSPLGTGGLNEQFF
v_call: TRBV28; j_call: TRBJ2-1; clone_size: NA; d_call: TRBD2; cdr3_nt: TGTGCCAGCAGTTTTCCGACTAGCGGGGACCACCCCTCCTACAATGAGCAGTTCTTC; cdr3_aa: CASSFPTSGDHPSYNEQFF
v_call: TRBV4-3; j_call: TRBJ2-5; clone_size: few; d_call: NA; cdr3_nt: TGCGCCAGCAGCCAAGGGGGGGCACCGGGGAGAGAGACCCAGTACTTC; cdr3_aa: CASSQGGAPGRETQYF
v_call: TRBV28; j_call: TRBJ1-2; clone_size: few; d_call: NA; cdr3_nt: TGTGCCAGCAGTCCCCCTTTGGACTATGGCTACACCTTC; cdr3_aa: CASSPPLDYGYTF
v_call: TRBV7-2; j_call: TRBJ1-1; clone_size: few; d_call: NA; cdr3_nt: TGTGCCAGCAGCTCCCCGACCAAAGAATTGAACACTGAAGCTTTCTTT; cdr3_aa: CASSSPTKELNTEAFF
v_call: TRBV4-1; j_call: TRBJ2-3; clone_size: NA; d_call: NA; cdr3_nt: TGCGCCAGCAGCCAAGAGCCAAGACTAGGCACAGATACGCAGTATTTT; cdr3_aa: CASSQEPRLGTDTQYF
v_call: TRBV28; j_call: TRBJ2-2; clone_size: NA; d_call: TRBD2; cdr3_nt: TGTGCCAGCAGTTTAGACGGGAGGGCCGCATGGACCGGGGAGCTGTTTTTT; cdr3_aa: CASSLDGRAAWTGELFF
v_call: TRBV4-3; j_call: TRBJ2-7; clone_size: NA; d_call: NA; cdr3_nt: TGCGCCAGCAGCCAAGAGGCAGGGGCGACCTACGAGCAGTACTTC; cdr3_aa: CASSQEAGATYEQYF
v_call: TRBV9; j_call: TRBJ2-2; clone_size: few; d_call: NA; cdr3_nt: TGTGCCAGCAGCGGGATGAACACCGGGGAGCTGTTTTTT; cdr3_aa: CASSGMNTGELFF
v_call: TRBV20-1; j_call: TRBJ2-5; clone_size: few; d_call: NA; cdr3_nt: TGCAGTGCTAGAGATAGGCTAGGTCGAGAGACCCAGTACTTC; cdr3_aa: CSARDRLGRETQYF
v_call: TRBV18; j_call: TRBJ2-1; clone_size: NA; d_call: TRBD2; cdr3_nt: TGTGCCAGCTCACCAATTACCGGGACTAGCGGACGGAATGAGCAGTTCTTC; cdr3_aa: CASSPITGTSGRNEQFF
v_call: TRBV4-1; j_call: TRBJ1-4; clone_size: once; d_call: NA; cdr3_nt: TGCGCCAGCAGCCAAGATGTCCAGGGAATGGGGAAACTGTTTTTT; cdr3_aa: CASSQDVQGMGKLFF
v_call: TRBV12-3/TRBV12-4; j_call: TRBJ1-1; clone_size: few; d_call: NA; cdr3_nt: TGTGCCAGCAGTTTAGATGCCACGGGGACCACTGAAGCTTTCTTT; cdr3_aa: CASSLDATGTTEAFF
v_call: TRBV4-3; j_call: TRBJ2-5; clone_size: NA; d_call: NA; cdr3_nt: TGCGCCAGCAGCCAGTCCCGGCTAGTTCCGTTGGGCCAAGAGACCCAGTACTTC; cdr3_aa: CASSQSRLVPLGQETQYF
v_call: TRBV16; j_call: TRBJ1-2; clone_size: once; d_call: NA; cdr3_nt: TGTGCCAGCAGCCCCAGGACACTAGGGTCCTATGGCTACACCTTC; cdr3_aa: CASSPRTLGSYGYTF
v_call: TRBV11-2; j_call: TRBJ1-2; clone_size: once; d_call: NA; cdr3_nt: TGTGCCAGCAGCTTAGATTATAGGGGCCCCGTTGGCTACACCTTC; cdr3_aa: CASSLDYRGPVGYTF
v_call: TRBV7-3; j_call: TRBJ2-2; clone_size: NA; d_call: NA; cdr3_nt: TGTGCCAGCAGCCTAGACGCGGCAGCTAACACCGGGGAGCTGTTTTTT; cdr3_aa: CASSLDAAANTGELFF
v_call: TRBV20-1; j_call: TRBJ2-1; clone_size: few; d_call: NA; cdr3_nt: TGCAGTGCTAGAGTTCCCGTGAAGGAGAGGCCTAGCTCCTACAATGAGCAGTTCTTC; cdr3_aa: CSARVPVKERPSSYNEQFF
v_call: TRBV28; j_call: TRBJ1-2; clone_size: few; d_call: NA; cdr3_nt: TGTGCCAGCAGCCGGGACGGGACTAACTATGGCTACACCTTC; cdr3_aa: CASSRDGTNYGYTF
v_call: TRBV20-1; j_call: TRBJ2-3; clone_size: NA; d_call: NA; cdr3_nt: TGCAGTGCGCTCAATTCCAGGGAGCGGACAGATACGCAGTATTTT; cdr3_aa: CSALNSRERTDTQYF
v_call: TRBV4-3; j_call: TRBJ1-6; clone_size: NA; d_call: NA; cdr3_nt: TGCGCCAGCAGCCAAGAGGCCGGACCCCTCCACTTT; cdr3_aa: CASSQEAGPLHF
v_call: TRBV6-2/TRBV6-3; j_call: TRBJ2-7; clone_size: few; d_call: NA; cdr3_nt: TGTGCCAGCAGTTACTCGTCAGGGAGGCTGGCCTACGAGCAGTACTTC; cdr3_aa: CASSYSSGRLAYEQYF
v_call: TRBV3-1; j_call: TRBJ2-7; clone_size: NA; d_call: NA; cdr3_nt: TGTGCCAGCAGCCAAGATTTCACAGGATTCTACGAGCAGTACTTC; cdr3_aa: CASSQDFTGFYEQYF
v_call: TRBV7-2; j_call: TRBJ2-4; clone_size: NA; d_call: NA; cdr3_nt: TGTGCCAGCAGCCCCCCGAAGGGAAACATTCAGTACTTC; cdr3_aa: CASSPPKGNIQYF